This TCR beta chain was captured in a study of blood T cell repertoires in COVID-19. The wider study: The cDNA or gDNA used as material had been derived from T cells, B-cell-depleted T cells, or PBMCs.

In the authors' workflow: For nucleated cells, counts were estimated from reference gene primer amplification. The data were produced by immunoSEQ multiplex PCR, yet TCRdb's version contains in-frame clones alone and is incomplete. V and J calls and clone size are as listed in that table; D and trimming were resolved from the DNA. The repertoire holds some 670,000 clones, with 85% to 90% as singletons. This CDR3 contains 16 residues. Germline lookup yields CDR1 LGHNT and CDR2 FRNRAP. The J segment lost 3 bases and the V segment lost 2 bases, leaving 7 bases of the junction unmatched. The TCR comes from a woman under 30 with acute or convalescent COVID-19. The J gene is TRBJ1-2, the V gene TRBV12-5, with 9 bases identical to TRBD1. The sample taken for sequencing was peripheral blood. CDR3 residues: CASGLLPGTGHYGYTF. The CDR3 region has the DNA TGTGCTAGTGGTTTGCTTCCCGGGACAGGGCACTATGGCTACACCTTC. Full variable domain (remainder filled in from reference TRBV12-5 and TRBJ1-2): DARVTQTPRHKVTEMGQEVTMRCQPILGHNTVFWYRQTMMQGLELLAYFRNRAPLDDSGMPKDRFSAEMPDATLATLKIQPSEPRDSAVYFCASGLLPGTGHYGYTFGSGTRLTVV.